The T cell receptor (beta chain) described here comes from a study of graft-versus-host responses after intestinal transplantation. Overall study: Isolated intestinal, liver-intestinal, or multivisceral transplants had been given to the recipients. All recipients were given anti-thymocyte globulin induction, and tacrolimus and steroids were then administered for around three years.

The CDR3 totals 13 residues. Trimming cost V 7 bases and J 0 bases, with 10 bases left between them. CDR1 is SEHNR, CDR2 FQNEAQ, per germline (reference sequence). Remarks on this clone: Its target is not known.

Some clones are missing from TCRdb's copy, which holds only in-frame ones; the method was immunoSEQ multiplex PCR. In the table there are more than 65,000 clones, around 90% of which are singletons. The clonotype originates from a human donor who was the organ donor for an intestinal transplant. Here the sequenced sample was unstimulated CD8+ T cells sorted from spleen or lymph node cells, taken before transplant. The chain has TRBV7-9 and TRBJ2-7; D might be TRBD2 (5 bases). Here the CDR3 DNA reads TGTGCCAGCACCCTAGGGAGCTCCTACGAGCAGTACTTC. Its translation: CASTLGSSYEQYF.